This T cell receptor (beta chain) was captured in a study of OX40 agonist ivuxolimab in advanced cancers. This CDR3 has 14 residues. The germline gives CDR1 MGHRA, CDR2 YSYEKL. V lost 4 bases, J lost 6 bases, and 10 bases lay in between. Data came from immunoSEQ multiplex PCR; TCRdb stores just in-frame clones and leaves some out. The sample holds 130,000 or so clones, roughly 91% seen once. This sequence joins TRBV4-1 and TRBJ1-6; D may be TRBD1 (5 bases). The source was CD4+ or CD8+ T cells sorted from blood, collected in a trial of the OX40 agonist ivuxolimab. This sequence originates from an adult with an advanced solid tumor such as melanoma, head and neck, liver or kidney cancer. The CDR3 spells CASSLQGSNSPLHF. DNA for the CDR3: TGCGCCAGCAGCCTCCAGGGCAGTAATTCACCCCTCCACTTT.